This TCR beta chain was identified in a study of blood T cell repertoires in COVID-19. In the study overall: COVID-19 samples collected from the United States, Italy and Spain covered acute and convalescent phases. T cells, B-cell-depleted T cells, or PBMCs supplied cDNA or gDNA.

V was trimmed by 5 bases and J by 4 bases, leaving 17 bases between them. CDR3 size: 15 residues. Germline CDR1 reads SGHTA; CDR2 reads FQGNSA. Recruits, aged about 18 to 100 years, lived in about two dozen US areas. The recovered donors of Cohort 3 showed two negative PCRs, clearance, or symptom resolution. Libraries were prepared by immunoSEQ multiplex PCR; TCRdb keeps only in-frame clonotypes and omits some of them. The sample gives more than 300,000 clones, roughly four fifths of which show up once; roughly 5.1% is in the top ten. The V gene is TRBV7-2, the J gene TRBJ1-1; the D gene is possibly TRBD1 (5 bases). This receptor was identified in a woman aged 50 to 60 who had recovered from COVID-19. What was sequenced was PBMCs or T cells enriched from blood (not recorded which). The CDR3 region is CASSIPVPGFTEAFF. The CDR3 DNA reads TGTGCCAGCAGCATCCCGGTTCCAGGGTTCACTGAAGCTTTCTTT.